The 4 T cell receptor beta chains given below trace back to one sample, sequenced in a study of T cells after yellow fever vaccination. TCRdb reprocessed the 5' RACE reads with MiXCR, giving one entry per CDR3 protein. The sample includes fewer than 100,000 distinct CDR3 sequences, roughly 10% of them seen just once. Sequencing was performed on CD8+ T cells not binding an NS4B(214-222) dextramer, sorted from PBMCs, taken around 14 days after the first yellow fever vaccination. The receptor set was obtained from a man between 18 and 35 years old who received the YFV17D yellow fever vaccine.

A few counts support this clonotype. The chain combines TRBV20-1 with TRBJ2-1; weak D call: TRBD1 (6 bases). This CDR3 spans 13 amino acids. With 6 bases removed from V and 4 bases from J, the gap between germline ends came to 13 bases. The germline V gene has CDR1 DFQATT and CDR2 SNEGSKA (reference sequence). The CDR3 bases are TGCAGTGCGGGGGCGCAATTATACAATGAGCAGTTCTTC. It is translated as CSAGAQLYNEQFF.

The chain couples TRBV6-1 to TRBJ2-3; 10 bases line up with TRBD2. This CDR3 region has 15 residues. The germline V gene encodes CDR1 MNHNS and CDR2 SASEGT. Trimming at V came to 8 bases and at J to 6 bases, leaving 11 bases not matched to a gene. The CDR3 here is CASETKRGGMDTQYF. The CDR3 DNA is TGTGCCAGCGAAACTAAGCGGGGGGGTATGGATACGCAGTATTTT.

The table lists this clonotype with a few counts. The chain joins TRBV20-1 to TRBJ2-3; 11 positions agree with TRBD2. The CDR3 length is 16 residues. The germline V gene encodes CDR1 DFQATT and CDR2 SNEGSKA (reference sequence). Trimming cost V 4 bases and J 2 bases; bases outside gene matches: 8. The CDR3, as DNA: TGCAGTGCTATTCTAGCGGGGGGCTGGGACACAGATACGCAGTATTTT. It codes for CSAILAGGWDTDTQYF.

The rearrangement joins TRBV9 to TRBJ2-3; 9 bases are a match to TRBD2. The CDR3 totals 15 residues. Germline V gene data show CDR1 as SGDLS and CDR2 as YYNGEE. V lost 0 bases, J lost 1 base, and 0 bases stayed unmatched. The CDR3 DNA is TGTGCCAGCAGCGTAGCTAGCGGGGGCACAGATACGCAGTATTTT. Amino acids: CASSVASGGTDTQYF.